This is a list of T cell receptor beta chains from one sample in a study of T-cell memory formation after mild COVID-19. MiXCR was run by TCRdb on the 5' RACE reads, yielding one entry per CDR3 protein. Among some 130,000 distinct CDR3 sequences listed, about 23% were seen once. Sequences were obtained from PBMCs or a T cell subset sorted from them (not recorded which). Source of these receptors: an adult woman who had mild COVID-19 (a few samples of this study predate the infection). Cell type and time point are not known. CDR3s include the opening cysteine and the closing phenylalanine or tryptophan. Each record gives: V gene, J gene, clone size, CDR3 protein. Size is stated for part of the rows, as once, few or many counts, or as a class when the clone is expanded.

TRBV6-5,TRBJ1-1,few,CASSYSIQGLNTEAFF
TRBV20-1,TRBJ2-1,.,CSARDLRGTYNEQFF
TRBV12-3/TRBV12-4,TRBJ1-1,.,CASSLDTGWMNTEAFF
TRBV11-2,TRBJ1-4,few,CASRGGSEKLFF
TRBV12-3/TRBV12-4,TRBJ2-7,.,CASRLTGVSSYEQYF
TRBV4-1,TRBJ1-1,.,CASSQGQGGGGTEAFF
TRBV7-8,TRBJ2-1,.,CASSRWGQGAYNEQFF
TRBV29-1,TRBJ2-3,few,CSVIGGRSPATDTQYF
TRBV9,TRBJ1-1,.,CASSPTYHSGAFF
TRBV2,TRBJ2-1,few,CASGGGLDVWHGNEQFF
TRBV11-2,TRBJ2-1,few,CASSSDREANLTPTWDNEQFF
TRBV9,TRBJ2-1,.,CASSDGRGGGSYNEQFF
TRBV29-1,TRBJ2-3,few,CSVVCATANTDTQYF
TRBV9,TRBJ2-2,.,CASSGTPTLHTGELFF
TRBV7-8,TRBJ2-3,few,CASSPRPTGSTDTQYF
TRBV29-1,TRBJ2-5,few,CSFVADQETQYF
TRBV11-2,TRBJ2-5,.,CASSPGLAPGGIQETQYF
TRBV29-1,TRBJ2-1,few,CSVVSGQGFSSESLSSYNEQFF
TRBV5-6,TRBJ2-3,.,CASSLVGSGTDTQYF
TRBV9,TRBJ2-7,.,CASSVGGEPANEQYF